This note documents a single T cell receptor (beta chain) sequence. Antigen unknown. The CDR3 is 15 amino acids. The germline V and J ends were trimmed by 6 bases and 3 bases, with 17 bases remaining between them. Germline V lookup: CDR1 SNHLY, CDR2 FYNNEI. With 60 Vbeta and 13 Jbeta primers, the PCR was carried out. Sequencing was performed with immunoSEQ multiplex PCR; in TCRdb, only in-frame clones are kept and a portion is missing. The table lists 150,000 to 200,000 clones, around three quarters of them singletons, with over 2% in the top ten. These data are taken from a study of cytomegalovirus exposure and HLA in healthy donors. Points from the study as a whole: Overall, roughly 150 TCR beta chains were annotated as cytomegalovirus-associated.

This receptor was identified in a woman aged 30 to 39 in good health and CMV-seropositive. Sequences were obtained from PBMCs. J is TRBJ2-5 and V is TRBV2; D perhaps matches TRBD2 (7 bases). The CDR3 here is CASSKGGARKETQYF. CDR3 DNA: TGTGCCAGCAGCAAAGGGGGGGCGAGGAAAGAGACCCAGTACTTC. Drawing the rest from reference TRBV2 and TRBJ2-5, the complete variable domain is EPEVTQTPSHQVTQMGQEVILRCVPISNHLYFYWYRQILGQKVEFLVSFYNNEISEKSEIFDDQFSVERPDGSNFTLKIRSTKLEDSAMYFCASSKGGARKETQYFGPGTRLLVL.